The clone carrying this TCR beta chain was seen a few times. Its antigen remains unidentified. This specimen belongs to a study of cytomegalovirus exposure and HLA in healthy donors. The study's findings and limits: Accounts indicate the classifier identified cytomegalovirus status with strong specificity and sensitivity. The majority of TCR sequences were rare, yet some public TCRs appeared in many donors. Among TCR beta chains, those listed as cytomegalovirus-associated numbered 164. Accurate HLA-A and HLA-B prediction from TCR beta sequences was reported for most subjects.

The PCR was carried out with 60 Vbeta primers and 13 Jbeta primers. Measured with immunoSEQ multiplex PCR; TCRdb has only the in-frame clones, and not every one. The sample includes around 120,000 clones, roughly four fifths seen only once; the top ten take over 5%. Germline lookup yields CDR1 SGHRS and CDR2 YFSETQ. Trimming shortened V by 0 bases and J by 2 bases, and 12 bases separated the two germline ends. The length of the CDR3 is 15 residues. The chain employs TRBV5-1 and TRBJ2-7, with D tentatively TRBD1 (6 bases). The origin of this receptor is a woman between 40 and 55 years old in good health and CMV-seronegative. Sequencing was carried out using PBMCs. The CDR3 region is CASSLEAGATYEQYF. DNA of the CDR3: TGCGCCAGCAGCTTGGAGGCAGGGGCTACCTACGAGCAGTACTTC.